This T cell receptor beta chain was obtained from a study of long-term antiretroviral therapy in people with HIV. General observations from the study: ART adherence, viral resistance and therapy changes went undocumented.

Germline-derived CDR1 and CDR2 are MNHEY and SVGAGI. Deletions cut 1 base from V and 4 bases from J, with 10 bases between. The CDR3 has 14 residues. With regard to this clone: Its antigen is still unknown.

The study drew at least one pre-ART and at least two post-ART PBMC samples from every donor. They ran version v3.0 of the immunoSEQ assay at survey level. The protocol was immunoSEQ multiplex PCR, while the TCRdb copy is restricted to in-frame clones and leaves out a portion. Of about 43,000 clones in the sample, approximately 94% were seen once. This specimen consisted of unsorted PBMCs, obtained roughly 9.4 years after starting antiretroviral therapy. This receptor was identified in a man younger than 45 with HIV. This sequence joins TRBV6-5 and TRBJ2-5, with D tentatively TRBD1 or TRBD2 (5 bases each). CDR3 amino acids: CASSYLGVGETQYF. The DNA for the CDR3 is TGTGCCAGCAGTTACTTGGGGGTTGGAGAGACCCAGTACTTC.